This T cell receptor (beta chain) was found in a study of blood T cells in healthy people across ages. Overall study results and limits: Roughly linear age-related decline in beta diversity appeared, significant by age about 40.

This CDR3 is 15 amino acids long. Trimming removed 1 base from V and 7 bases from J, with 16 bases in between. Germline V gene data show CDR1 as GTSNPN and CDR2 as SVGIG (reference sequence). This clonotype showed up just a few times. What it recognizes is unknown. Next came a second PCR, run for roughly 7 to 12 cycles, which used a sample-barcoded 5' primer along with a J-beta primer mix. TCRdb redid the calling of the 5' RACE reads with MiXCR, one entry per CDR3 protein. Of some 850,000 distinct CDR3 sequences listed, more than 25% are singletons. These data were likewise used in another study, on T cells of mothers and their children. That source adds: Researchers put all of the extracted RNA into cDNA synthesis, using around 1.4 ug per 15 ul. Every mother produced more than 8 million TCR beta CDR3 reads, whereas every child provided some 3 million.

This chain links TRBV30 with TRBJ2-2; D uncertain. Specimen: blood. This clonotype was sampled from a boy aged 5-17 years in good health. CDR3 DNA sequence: TGTGCCTGGAGTGGGACCATCCTACCAGGCGGGGAGCTGTTTTTT. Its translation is CAWSGTILPGGELFF.